This TCR beta chain was documented in a study of cytomegalovirus exposure and HLA in healthy donors. Overall study findings and caveats: In an earlier analysis, productive rearrangement rates for most beta V segments clustered near 87% or 30%.

PCR used 60 Vbeta primers and 13 Jbeta primers. TCRdb's table, derived via immunoSEQ multiplex PCR, lists solely in-frame clones and lacks some. The sample table includes about 140,000 clones. In the case of this clone: The target antigen is unknown.

Sequencing was carried out using PBMCs. The receptor's source is a woman younger than 30 in good health and CMV-seronegative.

CDR3 residues: CASSIILAGHDTQYF. Written as DNA, the CDR3 is TGTGCCAGTAGTATAATTCTAGCGGGACACGATACGCAGTATTTT. V and J are TRBV19 and TRBJ2-3; TRBD2 matches 9 bases. Germline CDR1 LNHDA, CDR2 SQIVND (reference sequence). J was trimmed by 6 bases and V by 2 bases; bases with no gene match: 6. The CDR3 loop spans 15 amino acids.